What follows is one TCR beta chain and its context. The V and J ends lost 8 bases and 3 bases, in that order; junction bases with no gene match: 4. Germline CDR1 SEHNR, CDR2 FQNEAQ (reference sequence). The CDR3 is 14 residues long. The data stem from a study of control samples from healthy donors and cancer patients. Using immunoSEQ multiplex PCR, the repertoire was profiled, and TCRdb retains in-frame clones only, with some absent. The profile covers around 93,000 clones, with roughly 92% appearing a single time and around 3% taken by the ten largest. The V gene is TRBV7-9, the J gene TRBJ2-2; 9 nucleotides match TRBD2. This sequence originates from a human donor in good health. The donor label of this sample is uncertain. Sequenced: blood. The CDR3 region is CASARGGYTGELFF. The CDR3 region has the DNA TGTGCCAGCGCGCGGGGGGGCTACACCGGGGAGCTGTTTTTT.